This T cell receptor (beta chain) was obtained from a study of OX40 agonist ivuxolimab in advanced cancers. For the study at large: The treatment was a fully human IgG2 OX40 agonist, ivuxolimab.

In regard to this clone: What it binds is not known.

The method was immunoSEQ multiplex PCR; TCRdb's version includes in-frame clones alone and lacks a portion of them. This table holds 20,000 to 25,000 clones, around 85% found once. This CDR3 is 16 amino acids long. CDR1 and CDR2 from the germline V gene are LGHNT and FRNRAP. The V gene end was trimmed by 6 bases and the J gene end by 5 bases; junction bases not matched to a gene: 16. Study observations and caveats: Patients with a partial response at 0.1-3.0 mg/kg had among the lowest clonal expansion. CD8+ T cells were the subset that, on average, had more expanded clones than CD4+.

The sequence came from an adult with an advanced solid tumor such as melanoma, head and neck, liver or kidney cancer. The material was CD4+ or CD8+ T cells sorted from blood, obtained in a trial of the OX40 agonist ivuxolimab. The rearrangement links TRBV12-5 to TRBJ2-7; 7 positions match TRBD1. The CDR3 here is CASGPPGGWRTHEQYF. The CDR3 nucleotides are TGTGCTAGTGGCCCTCCAGGGGGATGGAGAACCCACGAGCAGTACTTC.